These 29 T cell receptor beta chains originate from one sample sequenced in a study of identical twins. Via MiXCR, TCRdb re-called the 5' RACE reads, giving one row per CDR3 protein. This table holds 250,000 to 350,000 distinct CDR3 sequences, 8.5% to 9.5% found once. This same sample was also part of a study on yellow fever vaccine responses in identical twins.

Material for sequencing was CD8+ T cells sorted from blood. Source of these receptors: a woman under 30 in good health.

This clonotype was seen more than once but under ten times. The V gene is TRBV12-3 or TRBV12-4, the J gene TRBJ2-3; 11 bases line up with TRBD2. The CDR3 length is 16 residues. Germline trimming cut 6 bases from V and 0 bases from J; bases unmatched to any gene: 5. The CDR3 protein is CASRPGLADSTDTQYF. The CDR3 bases are TGTGCCAGCAGACCGGGACTAGCGGATAGCACAGATACGCAGTATTTT.

In its sample, this clonotype was seen a few times. V is TRBV5-1 and J is TRBJ2-7; D is possibly TRBD1 (6 bases). Germline CDR1 reads SGHRS; CDR2 reads YFSETQ. The CDR3 loop spans 14 amino acids. V dropped 3 bases and J dropped 5 bases, with 15 bases sitting between them. CDR3 loop: CASSSTGSGDEQYF. Written as DNA, the CDR3 is TGCGCCAGCAGCTCCACAGGGAGCGGCGACGAGCAGTACTTC.

This clonotype came up once. The chain employs TRBV5-4 and TRBJ2-3; D is perhaps TRBD1 (6 bases). Germline-derived CDR1 and CDR2 are SGHNT and YYREEE (reference sequence). The V and J ends lost 3 bases and 8 bases respectively, with 16 bases between them. CDR3 size: 14 residues. CDR3 loop: CASSSRSGGGTQYF. The DNA of the CDR3 is TGTGCCAGCAGCTCTCGTTCTGGGGGCGGTACGCAGTATTTT.

Many counts were recorded for this clonotype. This chain links TRBV28 with TRBJ2-2; D gene unclear. Germline lookup yields CDR1 MDHEN and CDR2 SYDVKM. The CDR3 extends over 15 amino acids. V lost 3 bases and J 0 bases, leaving 8 bases between the germline ends. DNA of the CDR3: TGTGCCAGCAGTTTCGCAGCCCCGAACACCGGGGAGCTGTTTTTT. Encoded protein: CASSFAAPNTGELFF.

The chain has TRBV11-1 and TRBJ2-1, with TRBD2 matching over 13 bases. The CDR3 has 18 amino acids. V shed 5 bases and J 3 bases; nucleotides not matched to a gene: 10. CDR1 and CDR2 from the germline V gene are SGHAT and FQDESV (reference sequence). The CDR3 nucleotides read TGTGCCAGCAGCACTAGACTAGCGGGGGGCTCAGACTACAATGAGCAGTTCTTC. Amino acid sequence: CASSTRLAGGSDYNEQFF.

The table lists this clonotype with a few counts. V is TRBV7-9 and J is TRBJ2-7, with D perhaps TRBD1 (5 bases). Trimming left V 1 base short and J 5 bases short, with 15 bases between. CDR1 is SEHNR and CDR2 is FQNEAQ in the germline V gene (reference sequence). There are 15 residues in the CDR3. CDR3 sequence: CASSLVGQGTHEQYF. CDR3 coding DNA: TGTGCCAGCAGCTTAGTGGGTCAGGGTACCCACGAGCAGTACTTC.

The V gene is TRBV20-1, the J gene TRBJ2-1; D may match TRBD1 or TRBD2 (5 bases each). The CDR3 has 15 residues. The germline CDR1 and CDR2 sequences are DFQATT and SNEGSKA (reference sequence). V was trimmed by 1 base and J by 3 bases, leaving 13 bases between them. The CDR3, as DNA: TGCAGTGCTAGAGCCCGGGACGGAGACTACAATGAGCAGTTCTTC. Translated, it gives CSARARDGDYNEQFF.

The rearrangement links TRBV20-1 to TRBJ2-3; 8 bases line up with TRBD1. The V segment lost 5 bases and the J segment 4 bases; nucleotides outside the gene matches: 14. Germline V CDR1 and CDR2: DFQATT, SNEGSKA (reference sequence). CDR3 size: 16 residues. CDR3: CSARPFGQGYADTQYF. As DNA, the CDR3 is TGCAGTGCTCGTCCTTTCGGACAGGGATACGCAGATACGCAGTATTTT.

The chain couples TRBV29-1 to TRBJ2-7, with unresolved D. This CDR3 comprises 13 residues. Germline V gene lookup returns CDR1 SQVTM and CDR2 ANQGSEA. Deletions cut 5 bases from V and 1 base from J, with 12 bases between. DNA of the CDR3: TGCAGCGTTTTTCCCCCAGGTTCCTACGAGCAGTACTTC. Protein product: CSVFPPGSYEQYF.

Many counts were recorded for this clonotype. This chain joins TRBV28 and TRBJ2-3; TRBD2 is a possible D gene (7 bases). The germline V gene encodes CDR1 MDHEN and CDR2 SYDVKM. V shed 1 base and J shed 3 bases, with 23 bases lying between them. CDR3 size: 19 residues. CDR3 sequence reads: CASSLFGRLGQSGTDTQYF. The CDR3 DNA sequence: TGTGCCAGCAGTTTATTCGGGAGGCTGGGACAAAGTGGTACAGATACGCAGTATTTT.

This chain connects TRBV7-9 to TRBJ2-3; 12 bases are a match to TRBD2. J lost 2 bases, V lost 5 bases, and 5 bases had no gene match. This CDR3 spans 16 amino acids. The germline CDR1 and CDR2 sequences are SEHNR and FQNEAQ (reference sequence). The CDR3 DNA reads TGTGCCAGCAGCGAAAGACTAGCGGGGGACACAGATACGCAGTATTTT. Protein sequence: CASSERLAGDTDTQYF.

This clonotype came up a few times. The rearrangement joins TRBV5-4 to TRBJ2-3, with 7 bases matching TRBD1. V shed 0 bases, J shed 0 bases, and the junction held 1 base outside the gene matches. Germline V gives CDR1 SGHNT, CDR2 YYREEE (reference sequence). CDR3 length equals 15 residues. CDR3 region: CASSLEGASTDTQYF. The DNA of the CDR3 is TGTGCCAGCAGCTTGGAGGGGGCGAGCACAGATACGCAGTATTTT.

This clonotype was counted a few times. The J gene is TRBJ2-1, the V gene TRBV14, with 9 nucleotides matching TRBD1. There are 14 residues in the CDR3. CDR1 is SGHDN, CDR2 FVKESK, per germline. J was trimmed by 9 bases and V by 4 bases; bases with no gene match: 7. CDR3 in DNA: TGTGCCAGCAGCCGGCGGGACAGGGTGACTGAGCAGTTCTTC. The encoded protein is CASSRRDRVTEQFF.

Here the CDR3 reads CASSLGQGMATQYF. CDR3 DNA: TGTGCCAGCAGTTTAGGGCAGGGGATGGCGACCCAGTACTTC. The chain employs TRBV12-3 or TRBV12-4 and TRBJ2-5, with a possible D match to TRBD1 (6 bases). This CDR3 is 14 amino acids long. V lost 1 base and J lost 7, with 13 bases in between.

This clonotype has at least ten counts. The chain couples TRBV29-1 to TRBJ2-1; D could derive from TRBD1 or TRBD2 (6 bases each). CDR3 length: 13 amino acids. The ends were cut back, 4 bases at V and 7 bases at J, with 14 bases in the middle. CDR1 and CDR2 from the germline V gene are SQVTM and ANQGSEA. CDR3 region: CSVVGGTHNEQFF. CDR3 DNA sequence: TGCAGCGTTGTCGGCGGGACACATAATGAGCAGTTCTTC.

V usage is TRBV28 and J usage is TRBJ1-6, with D possibly being TRBD1 (5 bases). Germline V gene data show CDR1 as MDHEN and CDR2 as SYDVKM. Trimming removed 0 bases at V and 5 bases at J, with 5 bases between. CDR3 size: 14 residues. CDR3 residues: CASSLWTDNSPLHF. The CDR3 coding sequence is TGTGCCAGCAGTTTATGGACAGATAATTCACCCCTCCACTTT.

This clonotype was picked up a small number of times. The rearrangement links TRBV4-1 to TRBJ2-2; 7 nucleotides line up with TRBD2. J lost 7 bases, V lost 2 bases, and 10 bases had no gene match. The CDR3 totals 16 residues. The germline V gene encodes CDR1 MGHRA and CDR2 YSYEKL. CDR3 residues: CASSQPGLHNLGELFF. For the CDR3, the DNA is TGCGCCAGCAGCCAACCGGGACTACACAATCTCGGGGAGCTGTTTTTT.

This chain connects TRBV27 to TRBJ1-4, with D perhaps matching TRBD1 (5 bases). The V gene lost 4 bases and the J gene lost 8 bases, with 17 bases spanning the gap. The CDR3 runs 15 residues. Per the germline V gene, CDR1 is MNHEY and CDR2 is SMNVEV (reference sequence). CDR3 loop: CASSSGQGGGEKLFF. Here the CDR3 DNA reads TGTGCCAGCAGTTCTGGTCAGGGAGGAGGAGAAAAACTGTTTTTT.

This clonotype appeared a few times. The V gene is TRBV7-3, the J gene TRBJ1-1; TRBD1 is a possible D gene (5 bases). The ends were cut back, 8 bases at V and 1 base at J, with 11 bases in the middle. From germline, CDR1 is SGHTA and CDR2 FQGTGA. This CDR3 contains 13 residues. The CDR3 nucleotides are TGTGCCAGCGGGTTGGGGGGGAACACTGAAGCTTTCTTT. This encodes CASGLGGNTEAFF.

This clonotype was picked up many times. Mismatch with germline at one junction end may stem from a read error. The chain joins TRBV12-3 or TRBV12-4 to TRBJ2-3, with D uncertain. The CDR3 has 15 residues. The DNA for the CDR3 is TGTGTCAGCAGTTCGGGTGTCTCTAGCACAGATACGCAGTATTTT. Its translation: CVSSSGVSSTDTQYF.

This clonotype was picked up many times. The V call is TRBV30, the J call TRBJ2-2; D gene uncertain. CDR1 GTSNPN and CDR2 SVGIG come from the germline V gene (reference sequence). This CDR3 comprises 13 residues. V was cut by 0 bases and J by 6 bases, with 8 bases left in between. In DNA form, the CDR3 reads TGTGCCTGGAGTGTACTCGGGCCCGGGGAGCTGTTTTTT. This encodes CAWSVLGPGELFF.

This clonotype was observed a few times. The chain has TRBV6-5 and TRBJ2-7, with TRBD1 identical over 9 bases. The CDR3 runs 15 residues. V lost 2 bases to trimming and J lost 4 bases; unmatched junction nucleotides: 6. In germline, CDR1 is MNHEY, CDR2 SVGAGI. The CDR3 spells CASSYHGTGHYEQYF. In DNA form, the CDR3 reads TGTGCCAGCAGTTACCATGGGACAGGGCATTACGAGCAGTACTTC.

This clonotype was seen more than once but under ten times. This rearrangement joins TRBV9 to TRBJ2-1, with 8 bases matching TRBD2. The germline V gene encodes CDR1 SGDLS and CDR2 YYNGEE. This CDR3 has 13 residues. V lost 3 bases to trimming and J lost 8 bases; unmatched junction nucleotides: 4. The CDR3 DNA sequence: TGTGCCAGCAGCGGCAGGACTAGCTATGAGCAGTTCTTC. Residues: CASSGRTSYEQFF.

This clonotype was observed a few times. V usage is TRBV12-3 or TRBV12-4 and J usage is TRBJ2-1; D may correspond to TRBD1 or TRBD2 (5 bases each). The V end was cut by 10 bases, the J end by 3 bases, with 16 bases between. The length of the CDR3 is 14 residues. CDR3 in amino acids: CATSGLTGYNEQFF. The CDR3 nucleotides read TGTGCCACCTCGGGGCTCACCGGCTACAATGAGCAGTTCTTC.

Concerning this clonotype: This may come from a read error, since a much larger clone is one base off. The final CDR3 position lacks the conserved phenylalanine or tryptophan, pointing to a likely read error. The chain uses TRBV12-3 or TRBV12-4 and TRBJ2-5, with a possible D match to TRBD2 (6 bases). The CDR3 contains 14 residues. Trimming left V 5 bases short and J 1 base short, with 11 bases between. The CDR3 sequence: CASSRGIFQETQYS. CDR3 nucleotides: TGTGCCAGCAGTCGCGGGATATTCCAAGAGACCCAGTACTCC.

This clonotype was counted at least ten times. This chain joins TRBV20-1 and TRBJ2-7; TRBD2 agrees at 9 bases. This CDR3 has 15 residues. The V and J ends lost 3 bases and 0 bases, in that order; junction bases with no gene match: 6. Germline V gene data show CDR1 as DFQATT and CDR2 as SNEGSKA (reference sequence). The CDR3 DNA reads as TGCAGTGCTAGGTGGCTAGCGGGAACCTCCTACGAGCAGTACTTC. Amino acid sequence: CSARWLAGTSYEQYF.

This clonotype was seen a handful of times. The gene calls are TRBV3-1 and TRBJ2-1; TRBD2 might be the D (5 bases). The CDR3 covers 15 residues. Germline V gene lookup returns CDR1 LGHDT and CDR2 YNNKEL (reference sequence). V was shortened by 3 bases and J by 6 bases, with 15 bases between the two germline ends. CDR3 nucleotides: TGTGCCAGCAGCCATCCGCCTTCCGGGGTCAATGAGCAGTTCTTC. Encoded protein: CASSHPPSGVNEQFF.

Only a few counts were recorded for this clonotype. This chain uses TRBV10-3 with TRBJ2-5; possible D gene TRBD1, 6 bases. This CDR3 contains 15 residues. V was trimmed by 6 bases and J by 1 base, leaving 15 bases between them. CDR1 ENHRY and CDR2 SYGVKD come from the germline V gene. The CDR3 nucleotides are TGTGCCATCAGCCTCCGACAGGCCAGCCAAGAGACCCAGTACTTC. Its protein product is CAISLRQASQETQYF.

This clonotype appeared many times. The chain carries TRBV12-3 or TRBV12-4 and TRBJ2-1; tentatively, D is TRBD2 (5 bases). This CDR3 contains 16 residues. Trimming shortened V by 3 bases and J by 0 bases, and 12 bases separated the two germline ends. CDR3 sequence reads: CASSFPQTSSYNEQFF. In DNA form, the CDR3 reads TGTGCCAGCAGTTTCCCCCAAACTAGCTCCTACAATGAGCAGTTCTTC.